Listed below are T cell receptor beta chains from one sample, sequenced in a study of CD8+ T cells in alopecia areata. Measured with immunoSEQ multiplex PCR; TCRdb has only the in-frame clones, and not every one. In the table there are roughly 250,000 clones, about three fifths of which are singletons. This material consisted of CD4+ T cells sorted from blood, taken around week 54, from a patient treated with tofacitinib. Receptors were obtained from a human donor with alopecia areata. The CDR3 runs from the conserved cysteine through the conserved F or W. The order of the fields is V gene, J gene, CDR3 protein.

V: TRBV19
J: TRBJ2-2
CDR3: CASSIATGELFF

V: TRBV6-6
J: TRBJ2-5
CDR3: CASRELETQYF

V: TRBV7-6
J: TRBJ2-5
CDR3: CASSLGQGEETQYF

V: TRBV9
J: TRBJ1-6
CDR3: CASNQGNRAGDPLHF

V: TRBV29-1
J: TRBJ2-5
CDR3: CSVARGQGRETQYF

V: TRBV7-6
J: TRBJ1-6
CDR3: CASSEDSYNSPLHF

V: TRBV5-4
J: TRBJ1-1
CDR3: CASSLAGLYTEAFF

V: TRBV5-1
J: TRBJ2-1
CDR3: CASSSGTSGGIEQFF

V: TRBV7-2
J: TRBJ1-5
CDR3: CASSLWVDQPQHF

V: TRBV5-6
J: TRBJ1-2
CDR3: CASSDRDRVYGYTF

V: TRBV7-9
J: TRBJ1-2
CDR3: CASSLAWEDYGYTF

V: TRBV30
J: TRBJ1-6
CDR3: CAWSEDQGAYSPLHF

V: TRBV7-3
J: TRBJ1-1
CDR3: CASSPGGTEAFF

V: TRBV7-6
J: TRBJ2-1
CDR3: CASSLGVIYNEQFF

V: TRBV20-1
J: TRBJ2-5
CDR3: CSFWLVETQYF

V: TRBV18
J: TRBJ2-5
CDR3: CASSPGGKETQYF

V: TRBV7-2
J: TRBJ2-1
CDR3: CASSLERSRNEQFF

V: TRBV12-5
J: TRBJ2-6
CDR3: CASGLLKVGGPGSGANVLTF

V: TRBV29-1
J: TRBJ2-5
CDR3: CSIRDRGRGETQYF

V: TRBV5-1
J: TRBJ1-4
CDR3: CASSAGSNEKLFF

V: TRBV15
J: TRBJ2-4
CDR3: CATSGQQGRNIQYF

V: TRBV15
J: TRBJ1-2
CDR3: CATSRDRGGYGYTF

V: TRBV29-1
J: TRBJ2-5
CDR3: CSVNRGQETQYF

V: TRBV27
J: TRBJ2-7
CDR3: CASSRRGGTYEQYF

V: TRBV19
J: TRBJ1-1
CDR3: CASNQGGMGTEAFF

V: TRBV15
J: TRBJ2-6
CDR3: CATSRDRRLSSGANVLTF

V: TRBV27
J: TRBJ2-6
CDR3: CASSLNRVNVLTF

V: TRBV5-4
J: TRBJ1-1
CDR3: CASSRFRDRGRMNTEAFF

V: TRBV6-1
J: TRBJ2-2
CDR3: CAGAGLAGGAGELFF

V: TRBV27
J: TRBJ2-6
CDR3: CATRPNPPSGANVLTF

V: TRBV7-9
J: TRBJ1-1
CDR3: CASSPPGTGGGTEAFF

V: TRBV4-3
J: TRBJ1-5
CDR3: CASSQDLDQPQHF

V: TRBV4-2
J: TRBJ2-3
CDR3: CASSQDPMSTDTQYF

V: TRBV29-1
J: TRBJ2-5
CDR3: CSVAEQVETQYF

V: TRBV30
J: TRBJ2-7
CDR3: CAWSVHREDEQYF

V: TRBV27
J: TRBJ2-4
CDR3: CASSFSGDTRAKNIQYF

V: TRBV7-2
J: TRBJ2-1
CDR3: CASSLDLVRNEQFF

V: TRBV7-9
J: TRBJ2-4
CDR3: CASSPVAGIENIQYF

V: TRBV6-5
J: TRBJ2-1
CDR3: CASRGLAFSEQFF

V: TRBV7-7
J: TRBJ1-5
CDR3: CASSLPRADHSNQPQHF